This TCR beta chain is from a study of blood T cell repertoires in COVID-19. Authors' processing steps: Estimated nucleated cell counts came from reference gene primer amplification. The repertoire was sequenced with immunoSEQ multiplex PCR; TCRdb's copy has only in-frame clones and lacks some. V, J and clone size were drawn from that table, and D and trimming were deduced from the DNA. Seen here are 250,000 to 300,000 clones, 82% observed once, and the top ten hold about 3%. Germline CDR1 is LNHDA and CDR2 is SQIVND (reference sequence). The germline V and J ends were trimmed by 5 bases and 2 bases, with 12 bases remaining between them. This CDR3 spans 15 amino acids.

The clonotype originates from a woman between 18 and 30 years old with acute or convalescent COVID-19. V usage is TRBV19 and J usage is TRBJ1-4, with D tentatively TRBD1 (5 bases). The source material was peripheral blood. CDR3 region: CASSPTTDTNEKLFF. The DNA of the CDR3 is TGTGCCAGTAGTCCCACGACAGATACTAATGAAAAACTGTTTTTT. Looking up the rest from reference TRBV19 and TRBJ1-4 gives the full variable domain: DGGITQSPKYLFRKEGQNVTLSCEQNLNHDAMYWYRQDPGQGLRLIYYSQIVNDFQKGDIAEGYSVSREKKESFPLTVTSAQKNPTAFYLCASSPTTDTNEKLFFGSGTQLSVL.